The 21 T cell receptor beta chains presented below share a single source sample, sequenced in a study of cytotoxic CD8 clonotypes in ibrutinib-treated CLL. Clones were read by immunoSEQ multiplex PCR, and TCRdb kept only the in-frame ones, dropping some. This sample has approximately 7,000 clones; around 70% occur once, and the top ten carry 26%. This specimen consisted of PBMCs, obtained before ibrutinib treatment. Receptor source: a human donor with chronic lymphocytic leukemia.

Only one count was recorded for this clone. The chain is built from TRBV11-2 and TRBJ2-7; TRBD1 matches at 9 bases. The CDR3 length is 14 residues. Per the germline V gene, CDR1 is SGHAT and CDR2 is FQNNGV. J lost 5 bases, V lost 5 bases, and 7 bases had no gene match. The CDR3 nucleotides read TGTGCCAGCAGCCCAAGGACAGGGGCCCACGAGCAGTACTTC. Translating gives CASSPRTGAHEQYF.

The CDR3 DNA is TGTGCCAGCAGCCCCAGCGGGTGGGGCAGCACAGATACGCAGTATTTT. Translating it yields CASSPSGWGSTDTQYF. V and J are TRBV7-3 and TRBJ2-3, with a tentative D call TRBD2 (6 bases). The length of the CDR3 is 16 residues. Germline CDR1 SGHTA, CDR2 FQGTGA. The V end was cut by 5 bases, the J end by 0 bases, with 15 bases between. Filled out from reference TRBV7-3 and TRBJ2-3, the complete variable domain reads GAGVSQTPSNKVTEKGKYVELRCDPISGHTALYWYRQSLGQGPEFLIYFQGTGAADDSGLPNDRFFAVRPEGSVSTLKIQRTERGDSAVYLCASSPSGWGSTDTQYFGPGTRLTVL.

The chain links TRBV27 to TRBJ1-5; D remains unclear. CDR1 MNHEY and CDR2 SMNVEV come from the germline V gene (reference sequence). This CDR3 contains 14 residues. V lost 3 bases to trimming and J lost 3 bases, with 9 bases between them. The CDR3 region has the DNA TGTGCCAGCAGTTTGGGTCAGATCAATCAGCCCCAGCATTTT. Its protein product is CASSLGQINQPQHF.

This chain uses TRBV11-3 with TRBJ2-2; no clear D. Trimming left V 3 bases short and J 5 bases short, with 4 bases between. Germline V gene lookup returns CDR1 SGHNT and CDR2 YENEEA. The CDR3 is made up of 12 amino acids. The CDR3 region is CASSFGTGELFF. The CDR3 DNA reads as TGTGCCAGCAGCTTCGGTACCGGGGAGCTGTTTTTT.

This clone occurred a few times. The chain couples TRBV5-5 to TRBJ1-1; TRBD1 agrees at 8 bases. V gave up 0 bases and J gave up 2 bases; unmatched junction bases: 9. The CDR3 has 17 residues. The germline gives CDR1 SGHKS, CDR2 YYEKEE (reference sequence). CDR3: CASSLAPRTGLNTEAFF. The CDR3 coding sequence is TGTGCCAGCAGCTTGGCCCCCAGGACAGGGCTTAACACTGAAGCTTTCTTT.

A word on this clone: The junction and the germline gene differ at one end; a read error may be behind it. This chain joins TRBV2 and TRBJ1-2; D not certain. The CDR3 has 14 amino acids. Germline CDR1 and CDR2: SNHLY and FYNNEI. This CDR3 reads CASSETPDRQSYGF. Written as DNA, the CDR3 is TGTGCCAGCAGTGAAACCCCGGACCGCCAGAGTTATGGTTTC.

The chain employs TRBV28 and TRBJ1-3, with TRBD1 identical over 7 bases. CDR1 and CDR2 from the germline V gene are MDHEN and SYDVKM. There are 15 residues in the CDR3. Trimming took 5 bases from V and 7 from J; bases not matched to a gene: 11. The CDR3: CASSRGGLRGNTIYF. CDR3 nucleotide sequence: TGTGCCAGCAGTCGAGGGGGCCTTAGAGGGAACACCATATATTTT.

The V and J genes are TRBV6-5 and TRBJ1-3; 7 positions match TRBD1. Germline V CDR1 and CDR2: MNHEY, SVGAGI. V trimming: 4 bases; J trimming: 8 bases; junction bases outside the gene matches: 14. The CDR3 has 16 amino acids. CDR3 in DNA: TGTGCCAGCAGTTTCACCTACAGGGGAGCCGGCCACACCATATATTTT. Its translation: CASSFTYRGAGHTIYF.

Remarks on this clone: One base away lies a much larger clone, so this may be a sequencing read error. The J gene is TRBJ2-7, the V gene TRBV6-5; 9 bases match TRBD2. The germline V gene has CDR1 MNHEY and CDR2 SVGAGI. V dropped 7 bases and J dropped 6; count of bases not matched to a gene: 7. This CDR3 spans 13 amino acids. Here the CDR3 DNA reads TGTGCCAGCACCTCGGGACTAGCCGGCGAGCAGTACTTC. It yields the protein CASTSGLAGEQYF.

The chain is built from TRBV5-1 and TRBJ2-1; D unclear. Germline V gives CDR1 SGHRS, CDR2 YFSETQ. The V end was cut by 2 bases, the J end by 0 bases, with 12 bases between. The CDR3 is 16 amino acids. Here the CDR3 DNA reads TGCGCCAGCAGCTTATACTCGAGGAGCTCCTACAATGAGCAGTTCTTC. This encodes CASSLYSRSSYNEQFF. Complete variable domain (other parts from reference TRBV5-1 and TRBJ2-1): KAGVTQTPRYLIKTRGQQVTLSCSPISGHRSVSWYQQTPGQGLQFLFEYFSETQRNKGNFPGRFSGRQFSNSRSEMNVSTLELGDSALYLCASSLYSRSSYNEQFFGPGTRLTVL.

The chain couples TRBV18 to TRBJ1-3, with D unclear. Germline loops: CDR1 KGHSH, CDR2 LQKENI. This CDR3 is 15 amino acids long. V lost 5 bases, J lost 0 bases, and 11 bases lay in between. CDR3 bases: TGTGCCAGCTCAATCGACACGGGCTCTGGAAACACCATATATTTT. Residues: CASSIDTGSGNTIYF.

This clone has just a few counts. The DNA for the CDR3 is TGTGCCAGCAGACGGACCGGAGGGACTAGCGGGAGTGGATACAATGAGCAGTTCTTC. Its protein is CASRRTGGTSGSGYNEQFF. The chain joins TRBV11-2 to TRBJ2-1; 14 bases are a match to TRBD2. Trimming took 6 bases from V and 4 from J; bases not matched to a gene: 14. This CDR3 spans 19 amino acids. Germline V gene lookup returns CDR1 SGHAT and CDR2 FQNNGV.

This chain connects TRBV2 to TRBJ2-7; 8 bases line up with TRBD1. Trimming cost V 4 bases and J 0 bases; bases outside gene matches: 5. CDR3 length equals 15 residues. Germline assignment: CDR1 SNHLY and CDR2 FYNNEI. The chain's CDR3 is CASSGRDRPSYEQYF. For the CDR3, the DNA is TGTGCCAGCAGTGGCAGGGACAGGCCCTCCTACGAGCAGTACTTC.

The V and J genes are TRBV19 and TRBJ2-7, with D tentatively TRBD1 or TRBD2 (5 bases each). Germline V CDR1 and CDR2: LNHDA, SQIVND (reference sequence). Trimming removed 3 bases from V and 7 bases from J, with 16 bases in between. The CDR3 totals 14 residues. The CDR3 DNA is TGTGCCAGTAGTATTCCGGGACGGAGTGTGGAGCAGTACTTC. Translation gives CASSIPGRSVEQYF.

The chain couples TRBV5-8 to TRBJ1-2; D may be TRBD1 (5 bases). Germline V gene sequence: CDR1 SGHTS, CDR2 YDEGEE. V lost 1 base and J lost 4, with 11 bases in between. The length of the CDR3 is 14 residues. CDR3 sequence: CASSLRAGSYGYTF. CDR3 nucleotides: TGTGCCAGCAGCTTGCGCGCAGGGTCCTATGGCTACACCTTC.

Only a few counts were recorded for this clone. The rearrangement links TRBV11-2 to TRBJ2-7; D not resolved. The CDR3 is 15 amino acids. V was trimmed by 1 base and J by 3 bases, leaving 13 bases between them. From germline, CDR1 is SGHAT and CDR2 FQNNGV. The CDR3 region is CASSLGWAGDYEQYF. CDR3 nucleotide sequence: TGTGCCAGCAGCTTAGGTTGGGCAGGTGACTACGAGCAGTACTTC.

The chain couples TRBV7-9 to TRBJ1-2; D is uncertain. V was shortened by 5 bases and J by 8 bases, with 12 bases between the two germline ends. The germline gives CDR1 SEHNR, CDR2 FQNEAQ (reference sequence). This CDR3 is 12 amino acids long. CDR3 nucleotide sequence: TGTGCCAGCAGCAAGTGGGGTGGAGGCTACACCTTC. This encodes CASSKWGGGYTF. Filled out from reference TRBV7-9 and TRBJ1-2, the complete variable domain reads DTGVSQNPRHKITKRGQNVTFRCDPISEHNRLYWYRQTLGQGPEFLTYFQNEAQLEKSRLLSDRFSAERPKGSFSTLEIQRTEQGDSAMYLCASSKWGGGYTFGSGTRLTVV.

The sample holds one count of this clone. V and J are TRBV6-6 and TRBJ2-5; D tentatively fits TRBD1 or TRBD2 (5 bases each). Trimming pared 2 bases from V and 5 bases from J, leaving 12 bases between. Germline assignment: CDR1 MNHNY and CDR2 SVGAGI (reference sequence). The CDR3 has 14 amino acids. For the CDR3, the DNA is TGTGCCAGCAGTTACACGGGGCGCGGGGAGACCCAGTACTTC. This encodes CASSYTGRGETQYF.

The CDR3 sequence: CASSSSYRGDMNTEAFF. Here the CDR3 DNA reads TGTGCCAGCAGTTCATCGTACAGGGGGGACATGAACACTGAAGCTTTCTTT. The rearrangement links TRBV27 to TRBJ1-1, with TRBD1 identical over 8 bases. With V trimmed by 4 bases and J by 0 bases, 10 bases remained unmatched. The CDR3 has 17 amino acids. The germline gives CDR1 MNHEY, CDR2 SMNVEV (reference sequence).

The chain uses TRBV28 and TRBJ2-3; D remains ambiguous. Trimming stripped 8 bases from V and 1 base from J, with 13 bases between. The CDR3 consists of 14 residues. CDR1 and CDR2 (germline): MDHEN, SYDVKM. The CDR3 sequence: CASSKFMGTDTQYF. CDR3 DNA sequence: TGTGCCAGCTCCAAATTCATGGGCACAGATACGCAGTATTTT.

A few counts support this clone. The CDR3 coding sequence is TGTGCCAGCAGCCCGCCCGCCGGTCTAGCGAACACCGGGGAGCTGTTTTTT. Protein: CASSPPAGLANTGELFF. J is TRBJ2-2 and V is TRBV7-6; D ambiguous. Germline V gene lookup returns CDR1 SGHVS and CDR2 FNYEAQ. Trimming cost V 5 bases and J 0 bases, with 16 bases left between them. The length of the CDR3 is 17 residues.